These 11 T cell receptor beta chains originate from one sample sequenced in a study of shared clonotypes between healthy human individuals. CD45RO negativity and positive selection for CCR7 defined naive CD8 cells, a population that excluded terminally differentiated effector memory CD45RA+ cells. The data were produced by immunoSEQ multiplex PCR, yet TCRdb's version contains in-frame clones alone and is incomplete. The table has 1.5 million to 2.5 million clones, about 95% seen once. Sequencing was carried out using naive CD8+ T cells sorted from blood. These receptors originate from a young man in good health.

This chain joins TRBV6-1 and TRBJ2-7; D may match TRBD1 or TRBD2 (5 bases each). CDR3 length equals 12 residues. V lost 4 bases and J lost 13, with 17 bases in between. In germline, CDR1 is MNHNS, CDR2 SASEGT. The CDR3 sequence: CASSGDRQWKYF. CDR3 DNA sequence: TGTGCCAGCAGTGGGGACCGACAGTGGAAATACTTC.

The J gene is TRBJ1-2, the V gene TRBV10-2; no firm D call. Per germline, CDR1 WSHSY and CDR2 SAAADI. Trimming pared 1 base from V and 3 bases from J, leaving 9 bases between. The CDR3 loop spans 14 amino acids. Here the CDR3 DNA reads TGCGCCAGCAGTGAGTTGTATGGCGACTATGGCTACACCTTC. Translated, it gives CASSELYGDYGYTF.

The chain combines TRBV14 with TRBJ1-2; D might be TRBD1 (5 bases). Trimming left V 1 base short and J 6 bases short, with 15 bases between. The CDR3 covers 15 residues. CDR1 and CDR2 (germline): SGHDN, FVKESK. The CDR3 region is CASSQAGAFPHGYTF. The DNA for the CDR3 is TGTGCCAGCAGCCAAGCCGGGGCGTTTCCTCATGGCTACACCTTC.

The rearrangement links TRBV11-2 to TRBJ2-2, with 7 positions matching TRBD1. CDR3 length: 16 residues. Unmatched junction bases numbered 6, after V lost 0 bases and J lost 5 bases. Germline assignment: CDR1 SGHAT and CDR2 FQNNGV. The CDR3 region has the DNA TGTGCCAGCAGCTTAGAAGCGACAGGGTGGACCGGGGAGCTGTTTTTT. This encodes CASSLEATGWTGELFF.

In nucleotides, the CDR3 is TGTGCCAGCAGCGCAGGGTGGGGCTACGAGCAGTACTTC. Protein: CASSAGWGYEQYF. The chain recombines TRBV11-2 with TRBJ2-7; maybe TRBD1 (5 bases). This CDR3 contains 13 residues. Trimming cost V 5 bases and J 3 bases, with 11 bases left between them. Germline V lookup: CDR1 SGHAT, CDR2 FQNNGV.

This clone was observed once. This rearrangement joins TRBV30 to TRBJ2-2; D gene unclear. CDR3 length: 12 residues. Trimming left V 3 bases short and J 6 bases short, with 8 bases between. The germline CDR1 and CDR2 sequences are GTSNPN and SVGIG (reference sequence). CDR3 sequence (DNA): TGTGCCTGGAGGATCCGATCCGGGGAGCTGTTTTTT. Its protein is CAWRIRSGELFF.

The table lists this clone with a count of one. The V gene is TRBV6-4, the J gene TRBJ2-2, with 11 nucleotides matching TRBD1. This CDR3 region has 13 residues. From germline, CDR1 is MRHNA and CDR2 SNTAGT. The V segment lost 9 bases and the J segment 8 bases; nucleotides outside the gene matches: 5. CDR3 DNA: TGTGCCAGAGGACAGGGGGCTAATGGGGAGCTGTTTTTT. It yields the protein CARGQGANGELFF.

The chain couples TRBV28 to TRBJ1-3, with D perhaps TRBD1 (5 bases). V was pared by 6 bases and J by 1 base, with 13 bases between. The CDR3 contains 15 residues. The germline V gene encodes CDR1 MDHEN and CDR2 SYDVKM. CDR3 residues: CASRVNRNSGNTIYF. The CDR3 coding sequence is TGTGCCAGCAGGGTTAACAGGAATTCTGGAAACACCATATATTTT.

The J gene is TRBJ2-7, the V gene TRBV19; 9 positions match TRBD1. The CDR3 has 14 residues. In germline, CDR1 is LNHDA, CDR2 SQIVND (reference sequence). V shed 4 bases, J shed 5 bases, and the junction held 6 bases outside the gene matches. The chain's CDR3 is CASSTGTGLDEQYF. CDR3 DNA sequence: TGTGCCAGTAGTACCGGGACAGGGTTAGACGAGCAGTACTTC. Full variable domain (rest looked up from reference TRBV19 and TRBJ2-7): DGGITQSPKYLFRKEGQNVTLSCEQNLNHDAMYWYRQDPGQGLRLIYYSQIVNDFQKGDIAEGYSVSREKKESFPLTVTSAQKNPTAFYLCASSTGTGLDEQYFGPGTRLTVT.

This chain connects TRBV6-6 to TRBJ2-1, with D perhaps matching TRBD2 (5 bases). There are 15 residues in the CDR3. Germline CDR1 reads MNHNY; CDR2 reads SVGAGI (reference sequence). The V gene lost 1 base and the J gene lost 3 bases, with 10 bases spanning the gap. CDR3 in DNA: TGTGCCAGCAGTTACTTGGACCGGGGCTACAATGAGCAGTTCTTC. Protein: CASSYLDRGYNEQFF.

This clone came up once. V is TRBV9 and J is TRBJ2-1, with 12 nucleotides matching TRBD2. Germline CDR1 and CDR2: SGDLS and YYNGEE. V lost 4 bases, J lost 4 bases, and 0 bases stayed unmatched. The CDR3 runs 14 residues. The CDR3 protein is CASSTSGRYNEQFF. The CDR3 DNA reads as TGTGCCAGCAGCACTAGCGGGAGGTACAATGAGCAGTTCTTC.